The clone carrying this TCR beta chain has a handful of counts. Investigators reverse transcribed all isolated RNA, so they sequenced expressed TCRB transcripts. Produced via immunoSEQ multiplex PCR; TCRdb's table is partial and in-frame only. This repertoire shows 310,000 or so clones, 8% to 13% found once; its top ten account for just over 0.015%. Germline V CDR1 and CDR2: SGHDT, YYEEEE. V dropped 1 base and J dropped 4; count of bases not matched to a gene: 5. CDR3 length equals 16 residues. The record originates from a study of beta chain features in type 1 diabetes. This sequence originates from a woman aged 30 to 39 in good health. V is TRBV5-6 and J is TRBJ2-2, with 9 bases that match TRBD2. Sequenced material: naive CD4+ T cells from blood. The CDR3 loop reads CASSLLAGDVTGELFF. The CDR3 DNA reads as TGTGCCAGCAGCTTGTTAGCGGGAGATGTCACCGGGGAGCTGTTTTTT.